The clone carrying this T cell receptor (beta chain) was seen only a few times. This specimen belongs to a study of early T cells in non-severe SARS-CoV-2 infection. Study-wide background: The chains were unpaired, and the sequenced material was bulk RNA from unsorted whole blood.

Attached unique molecular identifiers marked individual cDNA molecules. TCRdb reprocessed the 5' RACE reads via MiXCR and lists one record per CDR3 protein. The data contain about 42,000 distinct CDR3 sequences, about 7% of them singletons. The CDR3 runs to 13 residues. CDR1 and CDR2 (germline): ENHRY, SYGVKD. Trimming stripped 2 bases from V and 4 bases from J, with 6 bases between. What was sequenced was whole blood. The chain combines TRBV10-3 with TRBJ1-5; D might be TRBD1 (5 bases). This receptor was taken from an adult who was a healthcare worker with PCR-confirmed SARS-CoV-2 infection or an uninfected control (not recorded which). The CDR3 is CAISERQNQPQHF. The CDR3 DNA follows: TGTGCCATCAGTGAGCGACAGAATCAGCCCCAGCATTTT.